This entry features one T cell receptor beta chain sequence. What it binds is unknown. Assay: immunoSEQ multiplex PCR; the TCRdb copy retains only in-frame clones and omits some. Of 200,000 or so clones listed, just over 90% are singletons. The data stem from a study of T cell responses to AZD1222 COVID-19 vaccine. There are 14 residues in the CDR3. Germline CDR1 LNHDA, CDR2 SQIVND (reference sequence). V was pared by 7 bases and J by 4 bases, with 16 bases between. The study's findings and limits: CD4 TCRs associated with vaccination spanned spike, dominating at 160-218 and 743-854. Researchers took repertoire samples only after the peak T cell response had come.

The source was peripheral blood, collected on day 0 of MenACWY control vaccination. This TCR derives from an adult in good health. V gene TRBV19 combines with J gene TRBJ1-2; D call uncertain. CDR3 DNA sequence: TGTGCCAGTACCGCCACAATTACGTCCTATGGCTACACCTTC. This codes for CASTATITSYGYTF.